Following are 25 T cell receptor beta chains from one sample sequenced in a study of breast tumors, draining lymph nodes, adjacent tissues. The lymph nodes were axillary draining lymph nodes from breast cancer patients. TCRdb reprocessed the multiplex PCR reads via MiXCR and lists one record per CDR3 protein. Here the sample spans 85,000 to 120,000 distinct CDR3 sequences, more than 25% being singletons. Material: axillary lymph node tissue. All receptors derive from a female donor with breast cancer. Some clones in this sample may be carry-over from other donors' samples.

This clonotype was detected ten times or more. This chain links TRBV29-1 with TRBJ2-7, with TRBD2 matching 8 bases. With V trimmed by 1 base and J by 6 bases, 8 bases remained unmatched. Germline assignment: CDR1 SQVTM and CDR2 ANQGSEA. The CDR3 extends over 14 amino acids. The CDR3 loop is CSVEGGTSRSEQYF. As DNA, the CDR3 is TGCAGCGTTGAAGGAGGGACTAGTAGGTCCGAGCAGTACTTC.

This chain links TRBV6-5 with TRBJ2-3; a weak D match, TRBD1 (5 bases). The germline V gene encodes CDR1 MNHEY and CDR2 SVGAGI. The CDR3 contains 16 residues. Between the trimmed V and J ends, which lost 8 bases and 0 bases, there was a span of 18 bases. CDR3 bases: TGTGCCAGCGGTTCCTCTGGGGCGCGTAGCACAGATACGCAGTATTTT. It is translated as CASGSSGARSTDTQYF.

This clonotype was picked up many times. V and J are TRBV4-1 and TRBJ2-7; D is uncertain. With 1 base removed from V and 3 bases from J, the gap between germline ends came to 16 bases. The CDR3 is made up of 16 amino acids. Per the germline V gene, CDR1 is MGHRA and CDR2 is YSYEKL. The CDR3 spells CASSQVGNHWGYEQYF. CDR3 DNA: TGCGCCAGCAGCCAAGTGGGAAACCATTGGGGCTACGAGCAGTACTTC.

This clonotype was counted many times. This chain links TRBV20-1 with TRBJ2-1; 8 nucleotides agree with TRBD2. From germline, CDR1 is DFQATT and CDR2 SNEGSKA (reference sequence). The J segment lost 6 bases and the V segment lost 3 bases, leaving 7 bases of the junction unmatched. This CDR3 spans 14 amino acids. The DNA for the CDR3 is TGCAGTGCTAGTTTTGCGGGGGGCGGCAATGAGCAGTTCTTC. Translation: CSASFAGGGNEQFF.

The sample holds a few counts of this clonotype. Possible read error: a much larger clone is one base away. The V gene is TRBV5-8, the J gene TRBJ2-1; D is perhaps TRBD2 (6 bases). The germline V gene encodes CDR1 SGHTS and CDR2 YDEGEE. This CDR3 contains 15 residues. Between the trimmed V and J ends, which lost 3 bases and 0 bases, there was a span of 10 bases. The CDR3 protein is CASSYLATSYNEQFF. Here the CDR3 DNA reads TGTGCCAGCAGCTACCTAGCGACCTCCTACAATGAGCAGTTCTTC.

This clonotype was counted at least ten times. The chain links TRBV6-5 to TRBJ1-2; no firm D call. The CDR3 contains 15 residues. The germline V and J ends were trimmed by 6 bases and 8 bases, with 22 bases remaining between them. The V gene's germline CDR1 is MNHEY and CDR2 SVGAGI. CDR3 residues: CASSPTRTPRLGYTF. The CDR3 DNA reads TGTGCCAGCAGCCCTACACGGACCCCGAGGTTAGGCTACACCTTC.

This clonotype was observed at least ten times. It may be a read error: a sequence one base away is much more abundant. CDR3: CSARGAGEQATQYF. DNA of the CDR3: TGCAGTGCTAGAGGGGCGGGGGAACAAGCGACCCAGTACTTC. The chain couples TRBV20-1 to TRBJ2-5, with 7 bases identical to TRBD2. The length of the CDR3 is 14 residues. CDR1 is DFQATT and CDR2 is SNEGSKA in the germline V gene (reference sequence).

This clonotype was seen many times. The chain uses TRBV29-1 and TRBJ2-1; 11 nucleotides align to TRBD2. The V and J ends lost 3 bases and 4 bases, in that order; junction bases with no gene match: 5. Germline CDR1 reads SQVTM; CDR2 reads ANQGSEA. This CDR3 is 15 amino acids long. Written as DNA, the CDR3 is TGCAGCGTTGAGGGTGCTAGCGGGAGGTACAATGAGCAGTTCTTC. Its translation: CSVEGASGRYNEQFF.

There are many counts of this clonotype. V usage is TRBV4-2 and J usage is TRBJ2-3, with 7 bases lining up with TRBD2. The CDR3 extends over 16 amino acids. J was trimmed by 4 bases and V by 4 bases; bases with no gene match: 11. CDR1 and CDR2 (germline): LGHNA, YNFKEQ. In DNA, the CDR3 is TGTGCCAGCAGCCGTCTGGGAGGGTTTGAAGCAGATACGCAGTATTTT. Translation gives CASSRLGGFEADTQYF.

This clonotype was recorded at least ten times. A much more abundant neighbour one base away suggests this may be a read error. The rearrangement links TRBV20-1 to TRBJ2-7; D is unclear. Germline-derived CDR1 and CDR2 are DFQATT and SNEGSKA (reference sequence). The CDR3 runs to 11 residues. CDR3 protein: CSARGPYEQSF. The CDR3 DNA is TGCAGTGCTAGAGGCCCATACGAGCAGTCCTTC.

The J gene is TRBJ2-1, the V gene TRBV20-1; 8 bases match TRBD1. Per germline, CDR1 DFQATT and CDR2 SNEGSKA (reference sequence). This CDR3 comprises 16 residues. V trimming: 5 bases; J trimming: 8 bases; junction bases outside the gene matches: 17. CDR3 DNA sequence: TGCAGTGCTCGCACAGGGGGTCAGGCTGCGTTAGATGAGCAGTTCTTC. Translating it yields CSARTGGQAALDEQFF.

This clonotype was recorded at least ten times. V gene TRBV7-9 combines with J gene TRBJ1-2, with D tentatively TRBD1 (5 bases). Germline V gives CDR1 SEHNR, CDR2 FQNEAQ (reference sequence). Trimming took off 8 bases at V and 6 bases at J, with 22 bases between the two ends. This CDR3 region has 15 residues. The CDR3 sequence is CASDDEPRQGDGYTF. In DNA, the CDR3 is TGTGCCAGCGACGACGAACCTCGGCAGGGAGATGGCTACACCTTC.

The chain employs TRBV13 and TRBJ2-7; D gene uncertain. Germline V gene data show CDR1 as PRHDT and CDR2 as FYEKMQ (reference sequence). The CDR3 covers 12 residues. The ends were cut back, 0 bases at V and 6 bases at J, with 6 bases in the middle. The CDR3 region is CASSLGQGEQYF. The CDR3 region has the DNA TGTGCCAGCAGCTTAGGGCAAGGCGAGCAGTACTTC.

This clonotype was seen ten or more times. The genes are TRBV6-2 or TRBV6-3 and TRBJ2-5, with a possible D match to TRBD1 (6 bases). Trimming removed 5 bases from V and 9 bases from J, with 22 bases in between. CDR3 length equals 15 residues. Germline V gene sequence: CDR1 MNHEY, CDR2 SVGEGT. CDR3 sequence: CASSPAGTSSWAQYF. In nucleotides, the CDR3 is TGTGCCAGCAGTCCCGCCGGGACAAGTTCATGGGCCCAGTACTTC.

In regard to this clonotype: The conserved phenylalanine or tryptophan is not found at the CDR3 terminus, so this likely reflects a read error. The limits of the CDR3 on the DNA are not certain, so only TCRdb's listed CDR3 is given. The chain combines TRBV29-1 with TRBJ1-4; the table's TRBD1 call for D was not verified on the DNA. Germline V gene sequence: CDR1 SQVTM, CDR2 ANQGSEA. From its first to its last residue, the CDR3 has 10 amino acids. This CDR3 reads CSVVRTGAFY.

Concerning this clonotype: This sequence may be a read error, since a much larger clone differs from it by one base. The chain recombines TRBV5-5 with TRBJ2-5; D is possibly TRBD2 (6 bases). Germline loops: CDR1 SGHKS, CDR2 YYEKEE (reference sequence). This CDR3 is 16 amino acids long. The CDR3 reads CASSLELARGVESQYF. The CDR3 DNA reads TGTGCCAGCAGCTTGGAACTAGCACGGGGAGTAGAGTCCCAGTACTTC.

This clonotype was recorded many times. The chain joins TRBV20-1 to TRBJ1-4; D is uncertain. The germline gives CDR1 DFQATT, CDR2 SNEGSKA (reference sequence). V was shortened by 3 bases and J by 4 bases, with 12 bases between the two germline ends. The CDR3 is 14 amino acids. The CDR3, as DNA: TGCAGTGCTAGTGGTGGCAGCCTTAATGAAAAACTGTTTTTT. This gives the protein CSASGGSLNEKLFF.

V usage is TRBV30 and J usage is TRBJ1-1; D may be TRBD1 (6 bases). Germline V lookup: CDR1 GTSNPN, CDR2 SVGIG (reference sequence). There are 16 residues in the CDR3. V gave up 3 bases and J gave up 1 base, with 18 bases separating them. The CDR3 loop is CAWSFKAGARNTEAFF. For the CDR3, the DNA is TGTGCCTGGAGCTTTAAGGCAGGGGCTAGGAACACTGAAGCTTTCTTT. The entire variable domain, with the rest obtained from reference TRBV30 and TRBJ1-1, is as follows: SQTIHQWPATLVQPVGSPLSLECTVEGTSNPNLYWYRQAAGRGLQLLFYSVGIGQISSEVPQNLSASRPQDRQFILSSKKLLLSDSGFYLCAWSFKAGARNTEAFFGQGTRLTVV.

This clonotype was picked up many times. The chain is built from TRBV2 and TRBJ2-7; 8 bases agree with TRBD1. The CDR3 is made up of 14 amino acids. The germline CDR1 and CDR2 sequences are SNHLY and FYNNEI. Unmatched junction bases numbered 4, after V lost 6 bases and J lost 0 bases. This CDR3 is CASSRTGSSYEQYF. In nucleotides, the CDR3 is TGTGCCAGCAGCCGGACAGGGAGCTCCTACGAGCAGTACTTC.

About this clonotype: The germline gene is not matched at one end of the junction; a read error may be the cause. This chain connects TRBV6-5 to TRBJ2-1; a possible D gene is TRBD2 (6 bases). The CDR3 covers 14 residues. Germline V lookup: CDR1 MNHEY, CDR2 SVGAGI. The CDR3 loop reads CASRNGRGGYGQFF. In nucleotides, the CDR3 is TGCGCCAGCAGAAATGGGCGGGGAGGCTATGGGCAGTTCTTC.

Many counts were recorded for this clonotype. The CDR3 is CASSFRGRDNSPLHF. The CDR3 nucleotides are TGCGCCAGCAGCTTTAGGGGACGAGATAATTCACCCCTCCACTTT. The chain joins TRBV5-1 to TRBJ1-6; TRBD1 might be the D (5 bases). V lost 2 bases and J 5 bases, leaving 11 bases between the germline ends. Germline CDR1 and CDR2: SGHRS and YFSETQ. This CDR3 is 15 amino acids long.

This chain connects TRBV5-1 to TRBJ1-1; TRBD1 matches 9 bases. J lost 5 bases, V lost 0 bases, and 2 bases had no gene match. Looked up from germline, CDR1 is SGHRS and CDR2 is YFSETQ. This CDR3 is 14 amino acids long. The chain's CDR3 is CASSLEDRGTEAFF. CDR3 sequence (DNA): TGCGCCAGCAGCTTGGAAGACAGGGGGACTGAAGCTTTCTTT.

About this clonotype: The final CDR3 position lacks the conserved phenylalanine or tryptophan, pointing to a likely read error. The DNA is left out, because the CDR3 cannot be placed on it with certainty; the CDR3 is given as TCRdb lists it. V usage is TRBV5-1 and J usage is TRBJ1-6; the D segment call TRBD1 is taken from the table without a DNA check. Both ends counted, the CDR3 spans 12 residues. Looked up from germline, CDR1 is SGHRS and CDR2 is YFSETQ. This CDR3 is CASSSSPPGRGY.

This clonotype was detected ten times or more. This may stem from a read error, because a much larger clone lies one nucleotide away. The CDR3 loop is CSVEQGSYGYAF. DNA of the CDR3: TGCAGCGTTGAGCAGGGATCGTATGGCTACGCCTTC. The gene calls are TRBV29-1 and TRBJ1-2; a possible D gene is TRBD1 (5 bases). Germline loops: CDR1 SQVTM, CDR2 ANQGSEA. The CDR3 consists of 12 residues.

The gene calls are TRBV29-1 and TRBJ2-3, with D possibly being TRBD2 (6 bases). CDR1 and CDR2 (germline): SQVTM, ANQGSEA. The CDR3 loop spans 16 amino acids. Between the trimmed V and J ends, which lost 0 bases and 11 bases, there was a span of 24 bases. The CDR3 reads CSVEDRASEFHNEQYF. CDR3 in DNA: TGCAGCGTTGAAGATCGGGCTAGCGAGTTCCACAATGAGCAGTATTTT.